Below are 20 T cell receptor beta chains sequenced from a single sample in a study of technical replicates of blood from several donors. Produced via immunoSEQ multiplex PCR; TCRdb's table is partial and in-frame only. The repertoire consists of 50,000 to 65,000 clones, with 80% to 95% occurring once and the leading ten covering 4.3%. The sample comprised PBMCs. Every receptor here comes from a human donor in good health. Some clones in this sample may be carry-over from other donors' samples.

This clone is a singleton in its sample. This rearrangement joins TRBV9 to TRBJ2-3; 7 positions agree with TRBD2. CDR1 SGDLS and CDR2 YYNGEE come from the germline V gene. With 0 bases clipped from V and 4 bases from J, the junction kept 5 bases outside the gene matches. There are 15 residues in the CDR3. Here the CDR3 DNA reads TGTGCCAGCAGCGTAGCTGGGACTATGGCAGATACGCAGTATTTT. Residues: CASSVAGTMADTQYF. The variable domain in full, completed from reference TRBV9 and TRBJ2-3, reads DSGVTQTPKHLITATGQRVTLRCSPRSGDLSVYWYQQSLDQGLQFLIQYYNGEERAKGNILERFSAQQFPDLHSELNLSSLELGDSALYFCASSVAGTMADTQYFGPGTRLTVL.

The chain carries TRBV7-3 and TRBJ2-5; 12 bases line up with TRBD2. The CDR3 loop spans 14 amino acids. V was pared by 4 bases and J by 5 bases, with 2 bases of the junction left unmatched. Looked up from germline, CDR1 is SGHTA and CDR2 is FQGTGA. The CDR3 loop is CASSSGLAGETQYF. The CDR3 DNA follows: TGTGCCAGCAGCTCGGGACTAGCGGGCGAGACCCAGTACTTC.

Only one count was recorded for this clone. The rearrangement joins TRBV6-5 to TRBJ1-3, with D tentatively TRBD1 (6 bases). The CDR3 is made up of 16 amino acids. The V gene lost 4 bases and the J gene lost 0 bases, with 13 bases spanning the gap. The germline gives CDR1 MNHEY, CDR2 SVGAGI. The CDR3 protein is CASSLRVTGSGNTIYF. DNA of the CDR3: TGTGCCAGCAGTTTGAGAGTGACAGGCTCTGGAAACACCATATATTTT.

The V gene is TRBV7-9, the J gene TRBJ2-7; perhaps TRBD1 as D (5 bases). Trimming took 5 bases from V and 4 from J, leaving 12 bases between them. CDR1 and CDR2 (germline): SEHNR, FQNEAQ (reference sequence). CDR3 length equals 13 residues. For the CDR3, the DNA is TGTGCCAGCAGCCCCCGGGCAGGGTACGAGCAGTACTTC. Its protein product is CASSPRAGYEQYF.

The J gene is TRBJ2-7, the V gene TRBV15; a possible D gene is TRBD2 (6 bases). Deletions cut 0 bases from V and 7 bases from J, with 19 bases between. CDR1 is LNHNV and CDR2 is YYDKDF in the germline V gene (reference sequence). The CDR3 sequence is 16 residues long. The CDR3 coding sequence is TGTGCCACCAGCAGAGATAATCGGGGGAAGCCCTGGGAGCAGTACTTC. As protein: CATSRDNRGKPWEQYF.

The CDR3 nucleotides read TGTGCCAGCAGTTTATTCACTAGTCCAGATACGCAGTATTTT. This codes for CASSLFTSPDTQYF. V and J are TRBV27 and TRBJ2-3, with D perhaps TRBD2 (5 bases). CDR3 length equals 14 residues. Germline V gene lookup returns CDR1 MNHEY and CDR2 SMNVEV (reference sequence). V lost 1 base, J lost 4 bases, and 9 bases lay in between.

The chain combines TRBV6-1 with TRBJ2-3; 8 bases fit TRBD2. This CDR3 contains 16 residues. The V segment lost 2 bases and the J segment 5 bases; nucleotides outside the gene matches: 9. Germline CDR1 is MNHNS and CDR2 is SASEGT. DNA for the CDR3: TGTGCCAGCAGTGAACGGAGTAGCGGGGTCGTAGATACGCAGTATTTT. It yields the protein CASSERSSGVVDTQYF.

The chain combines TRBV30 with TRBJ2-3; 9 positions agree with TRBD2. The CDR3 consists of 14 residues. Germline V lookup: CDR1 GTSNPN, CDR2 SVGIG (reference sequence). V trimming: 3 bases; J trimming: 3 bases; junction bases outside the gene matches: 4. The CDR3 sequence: CAWRISGRTDTQYF. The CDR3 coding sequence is TGTGCCTGGAGGATAAGCGGGAGGACAGATACGCAGTATTTT.

The DNA for the CDR3 is TGTGCCACCATAGCCGGCAGCCTGTACGAGCAGTACTTC. Protein sequence: CATIAGSLYEQYF. The V and J genes are TRBV18 and TRBJ2-7; D ambiguous. V lost 10 bases, J lost 4 bases, and 17 bases lay in between. The CDR3 is made up of 13 amino acids. Germline V gene lookup returns CDR1 KGHSH and CDR2 LQKENI.

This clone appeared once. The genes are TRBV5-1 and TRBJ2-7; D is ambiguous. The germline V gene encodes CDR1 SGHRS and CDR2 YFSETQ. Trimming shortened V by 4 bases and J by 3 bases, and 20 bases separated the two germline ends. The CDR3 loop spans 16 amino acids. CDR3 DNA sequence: TGCGCCAGCAGCCAAACCAACTCGCTGTCCCACTACGAGCAGTACTTC. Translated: CASSQTNSLSHYEQYF.

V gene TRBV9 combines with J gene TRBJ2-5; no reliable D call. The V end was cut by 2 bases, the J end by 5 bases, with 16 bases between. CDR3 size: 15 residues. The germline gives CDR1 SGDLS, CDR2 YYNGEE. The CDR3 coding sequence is TGTGCCAGCAGCGTGGGCCAGGTCTGGCAGGAGACCCAGTACTTC. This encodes CASSVGQVWQETQYF. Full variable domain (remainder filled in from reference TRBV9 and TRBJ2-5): DSGVTQTPKHLITATGQRVTLRCSPRSGDLSVYWYQQSLDQGLQFLIQYYNGEERAKGNILERFSAQQFPDLHSELNLSSLELGDSALYFCASSVGQVWQETQYFGPGTRLLVL.

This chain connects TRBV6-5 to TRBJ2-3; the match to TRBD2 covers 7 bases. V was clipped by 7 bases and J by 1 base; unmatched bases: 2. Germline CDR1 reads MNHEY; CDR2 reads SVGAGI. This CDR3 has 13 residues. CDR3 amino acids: CASTRGGTDTQYF. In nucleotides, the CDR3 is TGTGCCAGCACCCGGGGGGGCACAGATACGCAGTATTTT.

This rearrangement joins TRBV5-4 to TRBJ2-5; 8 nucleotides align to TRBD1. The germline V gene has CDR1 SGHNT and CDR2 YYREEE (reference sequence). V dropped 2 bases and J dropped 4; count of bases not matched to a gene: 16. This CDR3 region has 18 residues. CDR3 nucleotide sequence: TGTGCCAGCAGCTTTGGACAGGGACGGGGCTACGGTCGAGAGACCCAGTACTTC. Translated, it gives CASSFGQGRGYGRETQYF.

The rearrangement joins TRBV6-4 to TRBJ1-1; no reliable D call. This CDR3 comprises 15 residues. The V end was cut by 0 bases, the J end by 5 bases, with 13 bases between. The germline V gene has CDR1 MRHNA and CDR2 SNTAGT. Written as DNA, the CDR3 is TGTGCCAGCAGTGACTCGGGAGGGCTTAGGACTGAAGCTTTCTTT. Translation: CASSDSGGLRTEAFF.

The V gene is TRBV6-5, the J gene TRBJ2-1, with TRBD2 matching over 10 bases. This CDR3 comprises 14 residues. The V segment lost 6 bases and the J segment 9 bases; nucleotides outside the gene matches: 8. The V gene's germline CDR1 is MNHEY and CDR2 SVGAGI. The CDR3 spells CASREREGIPEQFF. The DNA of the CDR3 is TGTGCCAGCAGGGAGCGGGAGGGGATTCCTGAGCAGTTCTTC.

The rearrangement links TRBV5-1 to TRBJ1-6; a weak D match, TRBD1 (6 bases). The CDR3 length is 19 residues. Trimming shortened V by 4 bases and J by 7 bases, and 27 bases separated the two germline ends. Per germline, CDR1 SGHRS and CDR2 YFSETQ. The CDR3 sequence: CASSAGVRGQLSGNSPLHF. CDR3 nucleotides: TGCGCCAGCAGCGCAGGGGTACGGGGTCAATTAAGTGGAAATTCACCCCTCCACTTT. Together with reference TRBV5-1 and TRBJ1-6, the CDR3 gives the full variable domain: KAGVTQTPRYLIKTRGQQVTLSCSPISGHRSVSWYQQTPGQGLQFLFEYFSETQRNKGNFPGRFSGRQFSNSRSEMNVSTLELGDSALYLCASSAGVRGQLSGNSPLHFGNGTRLTVT.

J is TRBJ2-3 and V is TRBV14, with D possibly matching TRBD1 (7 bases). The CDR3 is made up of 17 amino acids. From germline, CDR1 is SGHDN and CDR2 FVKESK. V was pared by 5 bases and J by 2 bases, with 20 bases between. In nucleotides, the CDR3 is TGTGCCAGCAGCTACCTTCAGGGGGGAGGCCCCACAGATACGCAGTATTTT. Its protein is CASSYLQGGGPTDTQYF.

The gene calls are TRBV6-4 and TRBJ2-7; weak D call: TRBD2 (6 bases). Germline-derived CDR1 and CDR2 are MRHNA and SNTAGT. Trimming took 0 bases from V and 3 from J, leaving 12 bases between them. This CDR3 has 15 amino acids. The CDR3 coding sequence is TGTGCCAGCAGTGACTCTGGCGGGGTTAACTACGAGCAGTACTTC. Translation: CASSDSGGVNYEQYF.

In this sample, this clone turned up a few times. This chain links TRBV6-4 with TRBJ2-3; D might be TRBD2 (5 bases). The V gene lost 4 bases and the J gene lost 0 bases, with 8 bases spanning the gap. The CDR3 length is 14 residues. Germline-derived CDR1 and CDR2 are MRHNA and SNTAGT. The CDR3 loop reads CASSGGDSTDTQYF. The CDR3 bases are TGTGCCAGCAGTGGGGGAGACAGCACAGATACGCAGTATTTT.

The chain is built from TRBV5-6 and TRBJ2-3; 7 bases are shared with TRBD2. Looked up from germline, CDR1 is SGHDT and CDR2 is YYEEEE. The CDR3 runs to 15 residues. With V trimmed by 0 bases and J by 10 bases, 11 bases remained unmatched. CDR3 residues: CASSLGQIRTSPQYF. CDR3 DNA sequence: TGTGCCAGCAGCTTGGGGCAGATCAGGACTAGTCCGCAGTATTTT. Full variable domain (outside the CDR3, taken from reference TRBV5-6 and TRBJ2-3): DAGVTQSPTHLIKTRGQQVTLRCSPKSGHDTVSWYQQALGQGPQFIFQYYEEEERQRGNFPDRFSGHQFPNYSSELNVNALLLGDSALYLCASSLGQIRTSPQYFGPGTRLTVL.